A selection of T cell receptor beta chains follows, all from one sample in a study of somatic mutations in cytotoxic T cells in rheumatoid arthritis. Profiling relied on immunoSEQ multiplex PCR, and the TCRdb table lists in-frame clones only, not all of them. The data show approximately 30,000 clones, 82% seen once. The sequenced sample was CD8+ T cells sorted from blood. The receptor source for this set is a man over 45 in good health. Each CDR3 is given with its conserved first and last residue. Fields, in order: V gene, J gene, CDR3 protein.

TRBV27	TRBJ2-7	CASSFGAGYEQYF
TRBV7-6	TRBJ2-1	CASSLTSGYNEQFF
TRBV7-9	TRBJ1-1	CASSLGGFPEAFF
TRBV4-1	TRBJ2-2	CASRPTGSSRTGELFF
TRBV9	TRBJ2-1	CASSVRPGLAVNEQFF
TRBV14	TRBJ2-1	CATQKVAGYNEQFF
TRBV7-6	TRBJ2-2	CASSLAGGYKPGELFF
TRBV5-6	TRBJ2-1	CASSLIGTGAYNEQFF
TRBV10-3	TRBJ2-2	CARPKGAPGELFF
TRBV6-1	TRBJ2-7	CASSAAHDGPYEQYF
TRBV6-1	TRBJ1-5	CASTDRGNQPQHF
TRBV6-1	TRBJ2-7	CASSEVQVTYEQYF
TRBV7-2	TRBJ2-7	CASSFLGREEQYF
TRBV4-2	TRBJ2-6	CASSQGISGRSGANVLTF
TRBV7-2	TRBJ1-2	CASSSKQQANYGYTF
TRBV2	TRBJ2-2	CASSSSKTGELFF
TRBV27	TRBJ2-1	CASSLLAGVSYNEQFF
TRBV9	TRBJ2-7	CASSVAASVHYEQYF
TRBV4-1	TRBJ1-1	CASSQGRGYATEAFF
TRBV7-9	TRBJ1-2	CASRGGGADRGYTF
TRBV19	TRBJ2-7	CASNLRASAPYEQYF
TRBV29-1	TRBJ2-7	CSVETAGARSSYEQYF